The 2 T cell receptor beta chains given below trace back to one sample, sequenced in a study of blood T cell repertoires in COVID-19. The data were produced by immunoSEQ multiplex PCR, yet TCRdb's version contains in-frame clones alone and is incomplete. Here the sample spans roughly 260,000 clones, roughly 87% being singletons. The sequencing input was PBMCs or T cells enriched from blood (not recorded which). The receptors here all came from a woman aged 25 to 39 with acute COVID-19.

This clone was counted between two and nine times. This chain connects TRBV27 to TRBJ2-1; TRBD2 matches at 8 bases. The germline V gene encodes CDR1 MNHEY and CDR2 SMNVEV (reference sequence). This CDR3 has 16 amino acids. The V and J ends lost 6 bases and 1 base, in that order; junction bases with no gene match: 8. In DNA, the CDR3 is TGTGCCAGCAGGGGGGCGGGGGGTAGTTCCTACAATGAGCAGTTCTTC. Residues: CASRGAGGSSYNEQFF.

The chain joins TRBV5-6 to TRBJ1-1; 8 bases are shared with TRBD1. The germline CDR1 and CDR2 sequences are SGHDT and YYEEEE. V shed 9 bases and J 5 bases; nucleotides not matched to a gene: 9. The CDR3 contains 13 residues. The CDR3 DNA reads as TGTGCCACCGAAGGACAGGGTAGGACTGAAGCTTTCTTT. Its protein is CATEGQGRTEAFF.